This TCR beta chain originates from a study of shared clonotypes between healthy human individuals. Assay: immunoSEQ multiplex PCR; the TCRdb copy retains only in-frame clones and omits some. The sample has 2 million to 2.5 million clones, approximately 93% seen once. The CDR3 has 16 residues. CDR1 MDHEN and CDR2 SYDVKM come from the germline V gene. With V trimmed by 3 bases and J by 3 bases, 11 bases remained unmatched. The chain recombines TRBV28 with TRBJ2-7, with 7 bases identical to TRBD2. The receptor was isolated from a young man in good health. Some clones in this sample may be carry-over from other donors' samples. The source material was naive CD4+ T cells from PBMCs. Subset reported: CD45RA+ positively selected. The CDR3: CASSFGGETNGYEQYF. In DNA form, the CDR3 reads TGTGCCAGCAGTTTTGGGGGGGAGACGAACGGCTACGAGCAGTACTTC.